The clone carrying this T cell receptor beta chain showed up just a few times. Its specificity is unknown. V lost 6 bases and J lost 0, with 18 bases in between. CDR3 length equals 17 residues. CDR1 SGHNT and CDR2 YYREEE come from the germline V gene (reference sequence). TCRdb re-called the 5' RACE reads with MiXCR, one entry per CDR3 protein. The repertoire consists of around 510,000 distinct CDR3 sequences, with less than 25% occurring once and the leading ten covering approximately 8%. This record belongs to a study of T-cell memory formation after mild COVID-19. Findings and limits, study-wide: Within pre-infection memory, some responding clones were found, suggesting cross-reactive memory joined. The study found balanced CD4/CD8 in clones contracting day 15 to 85 and a CD4+ lean in later expanders. Of the contracting clones, CD4+ ones lay mainly in CM and EM, and CD8+ ones in EMRA.

The chain joins TRBV5-4 to TRBJ2-2; D gene uncertain. This clonotype was obtained from an adult woman who had mild COVID-19 (a few samples of this study predate the infection). Cell type and time point are not known. Sequencing was performed on PBMCs or a T cell subset sorted from them (not recorded which). The CDR3 bases are TGTGCCAGCACCAAGTCCGCCTCTCGGACGAACACCGGGGAGCTGTTTTTT. It is translated as CASTKSASRTNTGELFF.